This passage covers 32 T cell receptor beta chains from one sample sequenced in a study of T cells in Graves' hyperthyroidism and ophthalmopathy. Template material for amplifying TCR beta CDR3 regions consisted of RNA transcripts. The TCR CDR3 was amplified in a first-round RT-PCR using the HTBI primer set. One entry per CDR3 protein, called by TCRdb with MiXCR from the multiplex PCR reads. This table holds around 360,000 distinct CDR3 sequences, nearly 15% found once. The source material was blood. The receptors stem from a woman aged 60-75 years with Graves' ophthalmopathy.

At least ten counts were recorded for this clonotype. J is TRBJ1-3 and V is TRBV6-1; no definite D call. V lost 7 bases to trimming and J lost 0 bases, with 13 bases between them. This CDR3 is 15 amino acids long. CDR1 is MNHNS, CDR2 SASEGT, per germline. This CDR3 is CASTGGSSSGNTIYF. CDR3 nucleotide sequence: TGTGCCAGCACTGGAGGGTCAAGCTCTGGAAACACCATATATTTT.

This clonotype occurred many times. Here the CDR3 reads CASSSLIGRETQYF. CDR3 nucleotides: TGCGCCAGCAGCTCCCTGATTGGTCGGGAGACCCAGTACTTC. The J gene is TRBJ2-5, the V gene TRBV5-1, with no clear D. The germline V gene has CDR1 SGHRS and CDR2 YFSETQ. This CDR3 comprises 14 residues. Trimming stripped 3 bases from V and 5 bases from J, with 14 bases between.

The V call is TRBV5-1, the J call TRBJ2-7; a possible D gene is TRBD1 (6 bases). The V end lost 4 bases, the J end lost 0 bases, and 23 bases lay between the germline ends. Germline V gene sequence: CDR1 SGHRS, CDR2 YFSETQ. The CDR3 is 18 residues long. The CDR3 DNA follows: TGCGCCAGCAGCATTGAGGCAACAGGGAGAGGAGGCTCCTACGAGCAGTACTTC. This gives the protein CASSIEATGRGGSYEQYF.

This clonotype appeared a few times. J is TRBJ2-1 and V is TRBV9; 13 nucleotides match TRBD2. Germline trimming cut 4 bases from V and 7 bases from J; bases unmatched to any gene: 8. Germline lookup yields CDR1 SGDLS and CDR2 YYNGEE. The CDR3 runs 16 residues. The CDR3 region is CASSLTSGRANNEQFF. CDR3 sequence (DNA): TGTGCCAGCAGCCTAACTAGCGGGAGGGCCAATAATGAGCAGTTCTTC.

This clonotype was observed many times. This chain links TRBV6-1 with TRBJ2-2; no clear D. The CDR3 extends over 15 amino acids. V dropped 5 bases and J dropped 3 bases, with 13 bases sitting between them. Germline V gene sequence: CDR1 MNHNS, CDR2 SASEGT. The DNA of the CDR3 is TGTGCCAGCAGTTCACGACAAGTGCACACCGGGGAGCTGTTTTTT. Protein product: CASSSRQVHTGELFF.

The chain uses TRBV5-8 and TRBJ2-2; possibly TRBD2 for D (5 bases). The CDR3 length is 15 residues. V was shortened by 0 bases and J by 3 bases, with 9 bases between the two germline ends. Germline loops: CDR1 SGHTS, CDR2 YDEGEE. The CDR3 region is CASSLVLGYTGELFF. Written as DNA, the CDR3 is TGTGCCAGCAGCTTGGTACTAGGGTACACCGGGGAGCTGTTTTTT.

This clonotype was observed many times. J is TRBJ2-5 and V is TRBV10-3, with D possibly being TRBD2 (7 bases). The CDR3 extends over 14 amino acids. The germline V gene has CDR1 ENHRY and CDR2 SYGVKD. V lost 6 bases, J lost 4 bases, and 15 bases lay in between. CDR3 residues: CAIRSSGGGETQYF. In DNA, the CDR3 is TGTGCCATCAGATCCTCGGGGGGCGGAGAGACCCAGTACTTC.

The rearrangement uses TRBV19 and TRBJ1-1, with a tentative D call TRBD1 (5 bases). This CDR3 is 13 amino acids long. Trimming left V 3 bases short and J 10 bases short, with 15 bases between. The germline V gene encodes CDR1 LNHDA and CDR2 SQIVND (reference sequence). The CDR3 here is CASSIGGPTTAFF. Here the CDR3 DNA reads TGTGCCAGTAGTATCGGGGGACCAACTACAGCTTTCTTT.

This clonotype turned up a few times. The chain has TRBV7-9 and TRBJ1-5, with a tentative D call TRBD1 (6 bases). CDR3 length: 15 amino acids. The V gene lost 5 bases and the J gene lost 4 bases, with 15 bases spanning the gap. Germline CDR1 reads SEHNR; CDR2 reads FQNEAQ (reference sequence). CDR3 loop: CASSRGTTANQPQHF. In DNA, the CDR3 is TGTGCCAGCAGCCGAGGGACAACCGCTAATCAGCCCCAGCATTTT.

This clonotype was recorded many times. The gene calls are TRBV12-3 or TRBV12-4 and TRBJ2-2; 8 bases are a match to TRBD2. The length of the CDR3 is 18 residues. With V trimmed by 7 bases and J by 4 bases, 17 bases remained unmatched. The CDR3 DNA reads as TGTGCCAGCACCCTTCTAGGACTAGCTCCTCGCAGCACCGGGGAGCTGTTTTTT. It specifies CASTLLGLAPRSTGELFF.

Notes on this clonotype: A much larger clone sits a single nucleotide away, making a read error possible. This chain uses TRBV7-2 with TRBJ2-7; TRBD2 matches at 11 bases. V gave up 1 base and J gave up 6 bases; unmatched junction bases: 2. Germline CDR1 and CDR2: SGHTA and FQGNSA. The CDR3 loop spans 14 amino acids. The CDR3 protein is CASSLELAGVEQYF. As DNA, the CDR3 is TGTGCCAGCAGCTTAGAACTAGCGGGAGTCGAGCAGTACTTC.

V and J are TRBV5-1 and TRBJ2-7; 8 bases are shared with TRBD1. J gave up 5 bases and V 5 bases, and 9 bases lay outside the gene matches. CDR3 length: 14 amino acids. Germline loops: CDR1 SGHRS, CDR2 YFSETQ. For the CDR3, the DNA is TGCGCCAGCAGGATAGCAGGGGGCTTCGACGAGCAGTACTTC. Translated: CASRIAGGFDEQYF.

The chain couples TRBV5-1 to TRBJ1-6; D unresolved. V shed 4 bases and J shed 8 bases, with 13 bases lying between them. This CDR3 has 14 amino acids. Germline CDR1 SGHRS, CDR2 YFSETQ. CDR3 residues: CASSPREGDSPLHF. The CDR3, as DNA: TGCGCCAGCAGCCCGCGGGAGGGAGATTCACCCCTCCACTTT. The whole variable domain, filled in from reference TRBV5-1 and TRBJ1-6, reads KAGVTQTPRYLIKTRGQQVTLSCSPISGHRSVSWYQQTPGQGLQFLFEYFSETQRNKGNFPGRFSGRQFSNSRSEMNVSTLELGDSALYLCASSPREGDSPLHFGNGTRLTVT.

At least ten counts were recorded for this clonotype. The rearrangement uses TRBV7-3 and TRBJ2-5; TRBD1 or TRBD2 may be the D gene (5 bases each). The germline V gene encodes CDR1 SGHTA and CDR2 FQGTGA. The CDR3 contains 14 residues. Trimming shortened V by 2 bases and J by 2 bases, and 9 bases separated the two germline ends. The CDR3 is CASSLGGIQETQYF. The CDR3 DNA follows: TGTGCCAGCAGCTTAGGGGGTATACAAGAGACCCAGTACTTC.

The chain carries TRBV7-2 and TRBJ1-2; D is unclear. Germline V lookup: CDR1 SGHTA, CDR2 FQGNSA. V was trimmed by 5 bases and J by 8 bases, leaving 18 bases between them. This CDR3 is built from 14 residues. CDR3 sequence: CASSLRTTLGGYTF. CDR3 bases: TGTGCCAGCAGCCTCAGGACCACTTTGGGCGGCTACACCTTC.

This clonotype was found many times. Written as DNA, the CDR3 is TGCGCCAGCAGCTTCCGGGACAGGGGGGACACCGGGGAGCTGTTTTTT. This encodes CASSFRDRGDTGELFF. The V call is TRBV5-1, the J call TRBJ2-2, with 11 nucleotides matching TRBD1. Trimming removed 2 bases from V and 3 bases from J; junction bases left unmatched: 3. The CDR3 is 16 amino acids. CDR1 and CDR2 from the germline V gene are SGHRS and YFSETQ.

The V gene is TRBV29-1, the J gene TRBJ2-7; 8 nucleotides match TRBD1. The CDR3 runs to 14 residues. Germline assignment: CDR1 SQVTM and CDR2 ANQGSEA. Unmatched junction bases numbered 7, after V lost 4 bases and J lost 2 bases. This chain's CDR3 is CSVVRTGTTYEQYF. CDR3 DNA: TGCAGCGTTGTAAGGACAGGGACAACCTACGAGCAGTACTTC.

As regards this clonotype: Being one base from a much bigger clone, this may be a read error. This rearrangement joins TRBV7-3 to TRBJ2-2; 7 bases are shared with TRBD1. The CDR3 runs to 16 residues. The J segment lost 3 bases and the V segment lost 2 bases, leaving 6 bases of the junction unmatched. Germline CDR1 and CDR2: SGHTA and FQGTGA. In nucleotides, the CDR3 is TGTGCCAGCAGCTTACAATTAGGGGGCTACACCGGGGAGCTGTTTTTT. Its protein is CASSLQLGGYTGELFF.

This clonotype showed up many times. The V gene is TRBV3-1, the J gene TRBJ2-3; D is perhaps TRBD1 (6 bases). The V gene lost 4 bases and the J gene lost 3 bases, with 14 bases spanning the gap. From germline, CDR1 is LGHDT and CDR2 YNNKEL (reference sequence). The CDR3 length is 15 residues. The CDR3 DNA reads TGTGCCAGCAGCCGACGGACAGTTGGAACAGATACGCAGTATTTT. It yields the protein CASSRRTVGTDTQYF.

This clonotype came up many times. The chain has TRBV28 and TRBJ1-2; D gene uncertain. The V and J ends lost 8 bases and 2 bases respectively, with 12 bases between them. Per germline, CDR1 MDHEN and CDR2 SYDVKM. This CDR3 contains 13 residues. This CDR3 reads CASAEGTNYGYTF. CDR3 DNA sequence: TGTGCCAGCGCCGAGGGCACAAACTATGGCTACACCTTC.

This clonotype was seen ten or more times. V gene TRBV11-3 combines with J gene TRBJ2-1; 7 bases match TRBD2. After removal of 3 bases from V and 10 bases from J, the junction contained 15 bases not matched to a gene. The CDR3 covers 16 residues. From germline, CDR1 is SGHNT and CDR2 YENEEA. The CDR3 is CASSFSGTTDAPEQFF. The CDR3 DNA reads as TGTGCCAGCAGCTTCTCCGGGACTACAGACGCCCCGGAGCAGTTCTTC.

Ten or more counts support this clonotype. For the CDR3, the DNA is TGCGCCAGCAGCTTGATTATTCAGGGGGCCGCTGAAGCTTTCTTT. Encoded protein: CASSLIIQGAAEAFF. The rearrangement links TRBV5-1 to TRBJ1-1, with 8 bases identical to TRBD1. There are 15 residues in the CDR3. V lost 1 base, J lost 6 bases, and 8 bases stayed unmatched. Germline lookup yields CDR1 SGHRS and CDR2 YFSETQ.

This rearrangement joins TRBV15 to TRBJ1-3, with no clear D. The germline CDR1 and CDR2 sequences are LNHNV and YYDKDF (reference sequence). CDR3 size: 12 residues. V was cut by 0 bases and J by 5 bases, with 2 bases left in between. CDR3 amino acids: CATSRDRNTIYF. The DNA of the CDR3 is TGTGCCACCAGCAGAGACAGAAACACCATATATTTT.

This clonotype was found many times. CDR3 in amino acids: CASPLWAGTARGYEQYF. The CDR3 nucleotides are TGTGCCAGCCCCCTATGGGCCGGGACAGCCCGGGGGTACGAGCAGTACTTC. This rearrangement joins TRBV27 to TRBJ2-7; a possible D gene is TRBD1 (7 bases). The V gene lost 8 bases and the J gene lost 4 bases, with 27 bases spanning the gap. The length of the CDR3 is 17 residues. CDR1 is MNHEY, CDR2 SMNVEV, per germline (reference sequence).

The genes are TRBV20-1 and TRBJ2-1; 12 bases match TRBD2. J lost 0 bases, V lost 1 base, and 7 bases had no gene match. The CDR3 has 18 residues. Germline CDR1 DFQATT, CDR2 SNEGSKA (reference sequence). The CDR3 nucleotides read TGCAGTGCTAGAGGGGCCGGACTAGCGGGGCTCTCCTACAATGAGCAGTTCTTC. Translating it yields CSARGAGLAGLSYNEQFF.

This clonotype is a singleton in its sample. Possible read error: a much larger clone is one base away. The rearrangement links TRBV6-1 to TRBJ2-3, with TRBD2 matching 8 bases. With V trimmed by 5 bases and J by 0 bases, 16 bases remained unmatched. This CDR3 contains 19 residues. Germline CDR1 reads MNHNS; CDR2 reads SASEGT. The CDR3 bases are TGTGCCAGCAGTAAACGACAGGTCGTTAGCGGGGCTAGCACAGATACGCAGTATTTT. Amino acid sequence: CASSKRQVVSGASTDTQYF.

This clonotype was seen at least ten times. This rearrangement joins TRBV18 to TRBJ1-3; D gene uncertain. The CDR3 extends over 14 amino acids. CDR1 and CDR2 (germline): KGHSH, LQKENI. V was clipped by 3 bases and J by 4 bases, with 10 bases between them. The CDR3, as DNA: TGTGCCAGCTCACCGCGCGATGTGGGAAACACCATATATTTT. Protein sequence: CASSPRDVGNTIYF.

This clonotype occurred many times. The gene calls are TRBV3-1 and TRBJ1-1; no clear D. The ends were cut back, 0 bases at V and 1 base at J, with 6 bases in the middle. The CDR3 runs to 14 residues. Per the germline V gene, CDR1 is LGHDT and CDR2 is YNNKEL (reference sequence). As DNA, the CDR3 is TGTGCCAGCAGCCAAGATGCGGAGAACACTGAAGCTTTCTTT. This sequence encodes CASSQDAENTEAFF.

The CDR3 region has the DNA TGTGCCAGCAGCTCGGGTATGGGACAGGGGTTCAAGAATGAGCAGTTCTTC. It is translated as CASSSGMGQGFKNEQFF. The chain joins TRBV7-3 to TRBJ2-1, with 10 bases that match TRBD1. There are 17 residues in the CDR3. V trimming: 4 bases; J trimming: 7 bases; junction bases outside the gene matches: 13. Per germline, CDR1 SGHTA and CDR2 FQGTGA.

V and J are TRBV19 and TRBJ1-5; no definite D call. The CDR3 consists of 14 residues. The V and J ends lost 3 bases and 4 bases respectively, with 10 bases between them. CDR1 and CDR2 from the germline V gene are LNHDA and SQIVND (reference sequence). Here the CDR3 reads CASSIPGVNQPQHF. DNA for the CDR3: TGTGCCAGTAGTATCCCCGGGGTAAATCAGCCCCAGCATTTT. Combining the CDR3 with reference TRBV19 and TRBJ1-5 gives the whole variable domain DGGITQSPKYLFRKEGQNVTLSCEQNLNHDAMYWYRQDPGQGLRLIYYSQIVNDFQKGDIAEGYSVSREKKESFPLTVTSAQKNPTAFYLCASSIPGVNQPQHFGDGTRLSIL.

This clonotype was recorded many times. The V gene is TRBV7-3, the J gene TRBJ2-1, with a possible D match to TRBD2 (6 bases). Germline-derived CDR1 and CDR2 are SGHTA and FQGTGA. Trimming stripped 3 bases from V and 4 bases from J, with 7 bases between. The CDR3 length is 13 residues. Written as DNA, the CDR3 is TGTGCCAGCAGCTTCAGCGGGTACAATGAGCAGTTCTTC. Encoded protein: CASSFSGYNEQFF.

The chain carries TRBV18 and TRBJ2-5; D gene uncertain. Germline V gives CDR1 KGHSH, CDR2 LQKENI. The CDR3 length is 13 residues. Trimming cost V 2 bases and J 2 bases, with 6 bases left between them. The CDR3 reads CASSPSVQETQYF. The CDR3 nucleotides read TGTGCCAGCTCACCATCGGTTCAAGAGACCCAGTACTTC.